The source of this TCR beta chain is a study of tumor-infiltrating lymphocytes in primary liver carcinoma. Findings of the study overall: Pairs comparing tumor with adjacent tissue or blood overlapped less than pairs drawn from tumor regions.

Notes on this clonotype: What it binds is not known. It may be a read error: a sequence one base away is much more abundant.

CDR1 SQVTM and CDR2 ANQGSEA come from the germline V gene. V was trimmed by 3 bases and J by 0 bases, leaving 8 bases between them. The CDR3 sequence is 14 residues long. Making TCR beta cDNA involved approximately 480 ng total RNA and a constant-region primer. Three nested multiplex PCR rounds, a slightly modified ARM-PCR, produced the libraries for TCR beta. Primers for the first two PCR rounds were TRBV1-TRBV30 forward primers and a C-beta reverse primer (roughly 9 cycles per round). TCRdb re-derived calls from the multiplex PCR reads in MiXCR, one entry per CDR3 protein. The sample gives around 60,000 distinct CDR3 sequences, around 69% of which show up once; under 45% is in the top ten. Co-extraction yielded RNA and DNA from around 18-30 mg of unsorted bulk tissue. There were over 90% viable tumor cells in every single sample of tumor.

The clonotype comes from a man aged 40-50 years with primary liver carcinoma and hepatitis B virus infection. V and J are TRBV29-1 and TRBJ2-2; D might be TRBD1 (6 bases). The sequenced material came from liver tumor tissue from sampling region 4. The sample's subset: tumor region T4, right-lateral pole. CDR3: CSVDTGTNTGELFF. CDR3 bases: TGCAGCGTTGACACAGGGACGAACACCGGGGAGCTGTTTTTT.